These 27 T cell receptor beta chains were all obtained from the same sample, sequenced in a study of identical twins. TCRdb reprocessed the 5' RACE reads with MiXCR, giving one entry per CDR3 protein. Of roughly 750,000 distinct CDR3 sequences detected, 21% appear once; the ten largest clones hold around 4.4%. This same sample was also part of a study on T cells expressing NK-cell markers.

The specimen sequenced was PBMCs. These receptors all come from a woman between 18 and 29 years old in good health.

This clonotype was counted between two and nine times. CDR3 nucleotide sequence: TGCGCCAGCCCATCGTCCGGGGAGCTGTTTTTT. Its translation: CASPSSGELFF. This chain joins TRBV10-2 and TRBJ2-2; D is undetermined. Per germline, CDR1 WSHSY and CDR2 SAAADI. V lost 8 bases and J 6 bases, leaving 7 bases between the germline ends. The CDR3 has 11 residues.

The count of this clonotype is one. The rearrangement joins TRBV5-1 to TRBJ2-3, with 9 bases fitting TRBD1. CDR3 length equals 15 residues. Germline V gives CDR1 SGHRS, CDR2 YFSETQ. V was pared by 6 bases and J by 6 bases, with 11 bases of the junction left unmatched. The CDR3 is CASNPGQGRTDTQYF. The DNA for the CDR3 is TGCGCCAGCAACCCGGGACAGGGTAGGACGGATACGCAGTATTTT. The full variable domain, completed using reference TRBV5-1 and TRBJ2-3, is KAGVTQTPRYLIKTRGQQVTLSCSPISGHRSVSWYQQTPGQGLQFLFEYFSETQRNKGNFPGRFSGRQFSNSRSEMNVSTLELGDSALYLCASNPGQGRTDTQYFGPGTRLTVL.

Ten or more counts support this clonotype. The gene calls are TRBV10-3 and TRBJ2-5; tentatively, D is TRBD2 (6 bases). Between the trimmed V and J ends, which lost 4 bases and 4 bases, there was a span of 16 bases. CDR1 and CDR2 from the germline V gene are ENHRY and SYGVKD. This CDR3 contains 15 residues. The CDR3 DNA is TGTGCCATCAGTGCAAACGCGGGGTCCAGAGAGACCCAGTACTTC. Protein sequence: CAISANAGSRETQYF.

This clonotype was counted only a few times. The chain is built from TRBV19 and TRBJ2-4, with 7 bases lining up with TRBD1. CDR3 length: 17 residues. V lost 5 bases and J lost 5; bases outside the gene matches: 15. Germline loops: CDR1 LNHDA, CDR2 SQIVND (reference sequence). In nucleotides, the CDR3 is TGTGCCAGTAGTTCTAGGGCCTTGACAGGGAACCAAAACATTCAGTACTTC. Residues: CASSSRALTGNQNIQYF. Supplemented by reference TRBV19 and TRBJ2-4, the full variable domain reads DGGITQSPKYLFRKEGQNVTLSCEQNLNHDAMYWYRQDPGQGLRLIYYSQIVNDFQKGDIAEGYSVSREKKESFPLTVTSAQKNPTAFYLCASSSRALTGNQNIQYFGAGTRLSVL.

This clonotype was seen more than once but under ten times. The chain joins TRBV15 to TRBJ2-1; D not certain. Trimming took off 1 base at V and 10 bases at J, with 8 bases between the two ends. CDR1 is LNHNV, CDR2 YYDKDF, per germline (reference sequence). The CDR3 is 12 amino acids. CDR3 in amino acids: CATSRAPEEQFF. In DNA form, the CDR3 reads TGTGCCACCAGCAGAGCCCCGGAAGAGCAGTTCTTC.

This rearrangement joins TRBV20-1 to TRBJ2-5; 7 bases are a match to TRBD2. The CDR3 covers 15 residues. Germline CDR1 reads DFQATT; CDR2 reads SNEGSKA (reference sequence). Trimming cost V 1 base and J 1 base; bases outside gene matches: 6. The CDR3 DNA reads as TGCAGTGCTAGAGTTTCGTCTAGCGGCCAAGAGACCCAGTACTTC. Translating gives CSARVSSSGQETQYF.

The table lists this clonotype with a few counts. The V call is TRBV20-1, the J call TRBJ1-2, with TRBD1 matching 8 bases. Trimming at V came to 5 bases and at J to 0 bases, leaving 2 bases not matched to a gene. The CDR3 contains 13 residues. The germline V gene encodes CDR1 DFQATT and CDR2 SNEGSKA (reference sequence). The CDR3 DNA is TGCAGTGCTGAGGGACAGGCTAACTATGGCTACACCTTC. Its protein product is CSAEGQANYGYTF.

In its sample, this clonotype was seen many times. The chain combines TRBV4-3 with TRBJ2-1; D is perhaps TRBD1 or TRBD2 (5 bases each). The germline V gene has CDR1 LGHNA and CDR2 YSLEER. The CDR3 runs to 14 residues. V lost 3 bases, J lost 8 bases, and 14 bases lay in between. CDR3 DNA: TGCGCCAGCAGCCAGGTCCCGAGGGGCGATGAGCAGTTCTTC. This encodes CASSQVPRGDEQFF.

DNA for the CDR3: TGCGCCAGCAGCTTGGTGGAGGAGGAGACCCAGTACTTC. This translates into CASSLVEEETQYF. The chain couples TRBV5-1 to TRBJ2-5; the D gene is possibly TRBD2 (5 bases). Trimming took off 0 bases at V and 5 bases at J, with 8 bases between the two ends. In germline, CDR1 is SGHRS, CDR2 YFSETQ. CDR3 length: 13 amino acids.

This clonotype was detected many times. This rearrangement joins TRBV20-1 to TRBJ2-7; 8 nucleotides agree with TRBD2. V dropped 4 bases and J dropped 0; count of bases not matched to a gene: 5. CDR3 size: 14 residues. The V gene's germline CDR1 is DFQATT and CDR2 SNEGSKA (reference sequence). The CDR3 sequence: CSAILAGSSYEQYF. The DNA for the CDR3 is TGCAGTGCTATATTAGCGGGGAGCTCCTACGAGCAGTACTTC.

The rearrangement links TRBV7-6 to TRBJ2-3; 8 nucleotides align to TRBD2. The germline V gene has CDR1 SGHVS and CDR2 FNYEAQ. J was trimmed by 4 bases and V by 4 bases; bases with no gene match: 4. This CDR3 spans 14 amino acids. The CDR3 region has the DNA TGTGCCAGCAGCTCCGGGACTAGATCAGATACGCAGTATTTT. Amino acid sequence: CASSSGTRSDTQYF.

The chain joins TRBV12-3 or TRBV12-4 to TRBJ2-2, with TRBD1 as a possible D gene (6 bases). The CDR3 extends over 14 amino acids. The V end lost 6 bases, the J end lost 3 bases, and 11 bases lay between the germline ends. The CDR3 nucleotides read TGTGCCAGCAGCTCCGACAGGTACACCGGGGAGCTGTTTTTT. It yields the protein CASSSDRYTGELFF.

This clonotype was picked up a small number of times. V usage is TRBV5-1 and J usage is TRBJ1-1; D uncertain. CDR1 and CDR2 from the germline V gene are SGHRS and YFSETQ. The CDR3 is made up of 13 amino acids. With 6 bases removed from V and 1 base from J, the gap between germline ends came to 10 bases. The CDR3 coding sequence is TGCGCCAGCACAAGAGATGCGAACACTGAAGCTTTCTTT. This sequence encodes CASTRDANTEAFF.

This clonotype was counted between two and nine times. This rearrangement joins TRBV9 to TRBJ2-1, with no clear D. From germline, CDR1 is SGDLS and CDR2 YYNGEE. Trimming shortened V by 8 bases and J by 7 bases, and 13 bases separated the two germline ends. The CDR3 runs 12 residues. CDR3 protein: CARALSRNEQFF. In DNA, the CDR3 is TGTGCCAGGGCCCTGTCGAGGAATGAGCAGTTCTTC.

This rearrangement joins TRBV6-1 to TRBJ2-1, with TRBD1 matching over 9 bases. CDR3 length equals 13 residues. V dropped 6 bases and J dropped 9; count of bases not matched to a gene: 6. Germline CDR1 is MNHNS and CDR2 is SASEGT. CDR3 DNA: TGTGCCAGCAGGGGACAGGGTACGGGTGAGCAGTTCTTC. Residues: CASRGQGTGEQFF.

This clonotype was counted between two and nine times. This chain joins TRBV12-3 or TRBV12-4 and TRBJ2-7; no definite D call. This CDR3 contains 13 residues. Trimming cost V 0 bases and J 6 bases, with 9 bases left between them. CDR3 sequence (DNA): TGTGCCAGCAGTTTAGCGATCACCCTCGAGCAGTACTTC. Protein sequence: CASSLAITLEQYF.

This clonotype was picked up many times. This chain links TRBV4-3 with TRBJ2-5; 7 nucleotides match TRBD1. Losses at the gene ends were 0 bases for V and 4 bases for J; bases not matched to a gene: 5. This CDR3 spans 15 amino acids. Germline CDR1 is LGHNA and CDR2 is YSLEER. The CDR3 region is CASSQDWAGGETQYF. CDR3 DNA: TGCGCCAGCAGCCAAGATTGGGCAGGGGGAGAGACCCAGTACTTC.

This clonotype occurred a few times. The chain combines TRBV12-3 or TRBV12-4 with TRBJ2-3, with TRBD2 matching 7 bases. This CDR3 has 14 residues. The V gene end was trimmed by 6 bases and the J gene end by 5 bases; junction bases not matched to a gene: 8. CDR3 protein: CASSTWGGGDTQYF. The CDR3 region has the DNA TGTGCCAGCAGCACCTGGGGCGGGGGAGATACGCAGTATTTT.

This clonotype has ten or more counts. V gene TRBV5-6 combines with J gene TRBJ2-3; D might be TRBD1 (5 bases). The CDR3 has 15 residues. The germline V gene encodes CDR1 SGHDT and CDR2 YYEEEE. V shed 1 base and J shed 3 bases, with 12 bases lying between them. CDR3 coding DNA: TGTGCCAGCAGCTTGAGGCAGGGTAGGACAGATACGCAGTATTTT. Residues: CASSLRQGRTDTQYF.

This clonotype was counted at least ten times. The CDR3 here is CASSYGPGNSPLHF. Written as DNA, the CDR3 is TGTGCCAGCAGTTATGGACCGGGGAATTCACCCCTCCACTTT. The V gene is TRBV6-5, the J gene TRBJ1-6; D remains ambiguous. The V gene lost 3 bases and the J gene lost 7 bases, with 10 bases spanning the gap. In germline, CDR1 is MNHEY, CDR2 SVGAGI. The CDR3 is made up of 14 amino acids.

V and J are TRBV6-2 or TRBV6-3 and TRBJ2-7, with D tentatively TRBD1 (6 bases). Germline V CDR1 and CDR2: MNHEY, SVGEGT. This CDR3 has 15 amino acids. The V end lost 6 bases, the J end lost 1 base, and 16 bases lay between the germline ends. The CDR3 spells CASSTLGAGSYEQYF. Here the CDR3 DNA reads TGTGCCAGCAGCACCCTGGGGGCCGGATCCTACGAGCAGTACTTC.

V usage is TRBV24-1 and J usage is TRBJ2-3; D is undetermined. CDR1 and CDR2 from the germline V gene are KGHDR and SFDVKD. This CDR3 has 15 amino acids. V gave up 6 bases and J gave up 6 bases, with 18 bases separating them. CDR3 in amino acids: CATSFTRPTHDTQYF. DNA of the CDR3: TGTGCCACCAGTTTCACCAGGCCTACCCATGATACGCAGTATTTT.

As regards this clonotype: This may arise from a read error, as a much more abundant clone is one base away. This chain joins TRBV6-2 or TRBV6-3 and TRBJ2-1, with a weak D call TRBD2 (5 bases). This CDR3 spans 13 amino acids. With 5 bases removed from V and 4 bases from J, the gap between germline ends came to 9 bases. CDR1 is MNHEY and CDR2 is SVGEGT in the germline V gene. CDR3 coding DNA: TGTGCCAGCAGTACCCGGACTTACAATGAGCAGTTCTTC. This gives the protein CASSTRTYNEQFF.

This clonotype came up a few times. The chain is built from TRBV10-2 and TRBJ2-5, with 9 nucleotides matching TRBD2. The V gene end was trimmed by 7 bases and the J gene end by 0 bases; junction bases not matched to a gene: 6. The germline CDR1 and CDR2 sequences are WSHSY and SAAADI. This CDR3 is 15 amino acids long. The CDR3 DNA is TGCGCCAGCAACAGGCTAGCGGGGTACCAAGAGACCCAGTACTTC. Protein product: CASNRLAGYQETQYF.

This clonotype has just a few counts. The genes are TRBV6-1 and TRBJ2-7; 8 bases match TRBD1. The CDR3 sequence is 14 residues long. Germline V gene sequence: CDR1 MNHNS, CDR2 SASEGT. With 5 bases clipped from V and 5 bases from J, the junction kept 8 bases outside the gene matches. The CDR3 here is CASSRFRGHNEQYF. CDR3 nucleotide sequence: TGTGCCAGCAGTCGGTTCAGGGGGCACAACGAGCAGTACTTC.

This clonotype has just a few counts. The J gene is TRBJ2-3, the V gene TRBV20-1; 12 bases line up with TRBD2. Germline CDR1 is DFQATT and CDR2 is SNEGSKA (reference sequence). The CDR3 is 15 amino acids. Losses at the gene ends were 3 bases for V and 5 bases for J; bases not matched to a gene: 6. CDR3 in amino acids: CSARLAGGPGDTQYF. The DNA for the CDR3 is TGCAGTGCTAGGCTAGCGGGGGGGCCGGGAGATACGCAGTATTTT.

This clonotype has a handful of counts. The CDR3 DNA is TGTGCCAGCAGCCATGATGCCTACGGGAAAGAGACCCAGTACTTC. It specifies CASSHDAYGKETQYF. The chain couples TRBV6-1 to TRBJ2-5; maybe TRBD2 (5 bases). Germline-derived CDR1 and CDR2 are MNHNS and SASEGT. This CDR3 contains 15 residues. With 6 bases removed from V and 3 bases from J, the gap between germline ends came to 17 bases.